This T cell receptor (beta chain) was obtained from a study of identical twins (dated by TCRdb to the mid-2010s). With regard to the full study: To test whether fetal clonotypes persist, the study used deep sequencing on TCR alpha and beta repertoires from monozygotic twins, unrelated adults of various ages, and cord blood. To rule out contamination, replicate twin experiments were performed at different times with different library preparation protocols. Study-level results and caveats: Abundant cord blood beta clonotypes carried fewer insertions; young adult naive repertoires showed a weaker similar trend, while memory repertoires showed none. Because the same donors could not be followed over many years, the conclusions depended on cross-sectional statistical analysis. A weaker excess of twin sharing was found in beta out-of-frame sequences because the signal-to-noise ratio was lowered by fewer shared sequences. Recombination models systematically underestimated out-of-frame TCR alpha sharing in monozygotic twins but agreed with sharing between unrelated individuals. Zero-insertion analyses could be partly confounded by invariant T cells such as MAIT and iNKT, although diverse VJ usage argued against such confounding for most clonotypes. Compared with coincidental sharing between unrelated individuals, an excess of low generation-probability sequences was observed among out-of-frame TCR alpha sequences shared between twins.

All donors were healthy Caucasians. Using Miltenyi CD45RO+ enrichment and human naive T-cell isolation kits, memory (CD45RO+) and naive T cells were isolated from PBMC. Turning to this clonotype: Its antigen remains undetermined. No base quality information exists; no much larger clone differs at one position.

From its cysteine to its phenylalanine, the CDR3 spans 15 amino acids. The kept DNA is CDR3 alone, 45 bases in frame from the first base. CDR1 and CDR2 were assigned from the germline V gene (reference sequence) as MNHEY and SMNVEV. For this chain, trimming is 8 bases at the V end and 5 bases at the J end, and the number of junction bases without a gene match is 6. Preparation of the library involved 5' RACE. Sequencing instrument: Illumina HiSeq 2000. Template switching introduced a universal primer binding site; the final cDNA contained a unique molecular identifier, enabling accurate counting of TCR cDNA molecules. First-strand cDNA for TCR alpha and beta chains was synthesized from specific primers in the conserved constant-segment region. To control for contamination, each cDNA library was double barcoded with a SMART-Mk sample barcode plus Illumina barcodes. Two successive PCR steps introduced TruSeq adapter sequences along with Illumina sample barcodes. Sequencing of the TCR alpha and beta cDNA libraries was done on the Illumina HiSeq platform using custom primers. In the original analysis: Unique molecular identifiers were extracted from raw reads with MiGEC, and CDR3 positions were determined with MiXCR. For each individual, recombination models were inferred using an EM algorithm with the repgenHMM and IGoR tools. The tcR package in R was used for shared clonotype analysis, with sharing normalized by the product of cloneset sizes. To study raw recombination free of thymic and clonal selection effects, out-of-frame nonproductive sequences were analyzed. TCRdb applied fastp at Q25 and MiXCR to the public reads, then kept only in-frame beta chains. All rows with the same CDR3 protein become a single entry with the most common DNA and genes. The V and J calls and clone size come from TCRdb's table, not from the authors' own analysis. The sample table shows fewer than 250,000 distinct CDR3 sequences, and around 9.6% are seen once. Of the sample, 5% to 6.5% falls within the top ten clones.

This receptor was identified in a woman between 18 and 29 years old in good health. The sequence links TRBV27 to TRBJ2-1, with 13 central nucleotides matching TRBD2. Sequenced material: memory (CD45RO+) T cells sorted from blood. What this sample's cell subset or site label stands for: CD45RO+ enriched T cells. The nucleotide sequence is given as TGTGCCAGCGGTGACGGGACTAGCGGGAACAATGAGCAGTTCTTC. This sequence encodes CASGDGTSGNNEQFF.